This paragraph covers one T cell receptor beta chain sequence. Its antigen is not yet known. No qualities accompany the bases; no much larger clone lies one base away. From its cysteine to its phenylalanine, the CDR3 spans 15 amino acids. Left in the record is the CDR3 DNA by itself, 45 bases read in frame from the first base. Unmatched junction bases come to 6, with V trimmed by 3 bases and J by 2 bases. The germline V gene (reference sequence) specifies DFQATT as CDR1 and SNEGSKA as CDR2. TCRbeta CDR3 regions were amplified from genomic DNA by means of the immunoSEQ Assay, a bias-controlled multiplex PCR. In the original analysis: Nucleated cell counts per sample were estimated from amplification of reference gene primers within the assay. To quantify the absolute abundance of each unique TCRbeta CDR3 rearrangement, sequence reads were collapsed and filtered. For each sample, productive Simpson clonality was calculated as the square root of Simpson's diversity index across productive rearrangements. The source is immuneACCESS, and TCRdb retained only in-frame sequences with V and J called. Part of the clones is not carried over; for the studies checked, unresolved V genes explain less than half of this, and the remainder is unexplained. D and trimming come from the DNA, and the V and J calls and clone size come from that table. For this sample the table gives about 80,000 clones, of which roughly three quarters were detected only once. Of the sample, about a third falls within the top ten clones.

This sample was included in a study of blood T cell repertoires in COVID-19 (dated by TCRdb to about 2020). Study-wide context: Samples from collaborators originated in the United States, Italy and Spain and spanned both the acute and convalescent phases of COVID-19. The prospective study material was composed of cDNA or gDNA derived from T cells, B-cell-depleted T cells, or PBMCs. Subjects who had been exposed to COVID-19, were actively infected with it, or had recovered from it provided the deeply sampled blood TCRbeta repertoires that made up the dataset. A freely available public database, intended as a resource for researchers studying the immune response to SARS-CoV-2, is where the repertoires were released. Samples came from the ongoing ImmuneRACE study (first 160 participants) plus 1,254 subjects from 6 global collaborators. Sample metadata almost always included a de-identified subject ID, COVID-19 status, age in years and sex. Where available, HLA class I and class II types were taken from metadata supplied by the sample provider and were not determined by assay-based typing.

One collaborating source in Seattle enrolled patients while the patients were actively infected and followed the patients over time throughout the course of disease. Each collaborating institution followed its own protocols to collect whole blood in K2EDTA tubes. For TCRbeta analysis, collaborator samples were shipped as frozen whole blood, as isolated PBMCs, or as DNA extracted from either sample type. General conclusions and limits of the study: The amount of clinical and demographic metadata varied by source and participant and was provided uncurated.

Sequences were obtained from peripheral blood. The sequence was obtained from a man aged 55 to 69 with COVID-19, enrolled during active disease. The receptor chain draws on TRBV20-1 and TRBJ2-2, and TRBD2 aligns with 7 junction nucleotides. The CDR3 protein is CSASLGLTNTGELFF. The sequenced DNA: TGCAGTGCTAGTTTGGGACTAACCAACACCGGGGAGCTGTTTTTT.